The 12 T cell receptor beta chains below all came from one sample that was sequenced in a study of blood T cell repertoires in COVID-19. The data were produced by immunoSEQ multiplex PCR, yet TCRdb's version contains in-frame clones alone and is incomplete. This table holds about 200,000 clones, roughly nine tenths found once. Sequenced sample: peripheral blood. The receptors were sampled from a woman between 70 and 85 years old with acute or convalescent COVID-19.

This chain links TRBV5-8 with TRBJ2-7; D might be TRBD1 (6 bases). The V and J ends lost 5 bases and 5 bases respectively, with 20 bases between them. Germline V gene sequence: CDR1 SGHTS, CDR2 YDEGEE. The CDR3 is 15 residues long. CDR3 nucleotides: TGTGCCAGCAGTCGGTGGGCAGGGGATGGCAACGAGCAGTACTTC. Protein: CASSRWAGDGNEQYF.

The rearrangement joins TRBV30 to TRBJ1-4; 9 bases fit TRBD1. Trimming at V came to 5 bases and at J to 3 bases, leaving 1 base not matched to a gene. Germline V lookup: CDR1 GTSNPN, CDR2 SVGIG (reference sequence). The CDR3 covers 13 residues. The DNA for the CDR3 is TGTGCCTGGGGGACAGGGTCTAATGAAAAACTGTTTTTT. Its translation is CAWGTGSNEKLFF.

The chain joins TRBV21-1 to TRBJ2-1; the table's D call, TRBD2, has no DNA check behind it. TRBV21-1 corresponds to a pseudogene. CDR3 length: 16 amino acids. As DNA, the CDR3 is TGTGCCAGCAGCAAAACGGGCGCTAGCGATAACAATGAGCAGTTCTTC. Translating gives CASSKTGASDNNEQFF.

This clone occurred a few times. V is TRBV28 and J is TRBJ1-2, with a tentative D call TRBD1 (6 bases). Looked up from germline, CDR1 is MDHEN and CDR2 is SYDVKM. The CDR3 has 15 residues. Trimming took 2 bases from V and 7 from J, leaving 17 bases between them. CDR3 DNA sequence: TGTGCCAGCAGTTTAGGTCTTCGGACAGTTGGTGGCTACACCTTC. Translating it yields CASSLGLRTVGGYTF.

This chain joins TRBV5-1 and TRBJ1-2, with a possible D match to TRBD1 (6 bases). The CDR3 runs 14 residues. V lost 2 bases and J lost 8, with 16 bases in between. CDR1 and CDR2 from the germline V gene are SGHRS and YFSETQ. The CDR3 DNA is TGCGCCAGCAGCTTTTGGCAGGGGATCGGGGGCTACACCTTC. This encodes CASSFWQGIGGYTF.

Notes on this clone: The sample contains more than one DNA sequence encoding this CDR3. The chain joins TRBV11-2 to TRBJ1-4; no clear D gene. The germline V gene encodes CDR1 SGHAT and CDR2 FQNNGV. The CDR3 totals 14 residues. Between the trimmed V and J ends, which lost 1 base and 4 bases, there was a span of 7 bases. DNA of the CDR3: TGTGCCAGCAGCTTAGTACCCGGTAATGAAAAACTGTTTTTT. Translated: CASSLVPGNEKLFF.

There are a few counts of this clone. The chain carries TRBV5-1 and TRBJ2-7; 15 bases agree with TRBD2. The V gene end was trimmed by 3 bases and the J gene end by 2 bases; junction bases not matched to a gene: 6. This CDR3 region has 17 residues. The germline CDR1 and CDR2 sequences are SGHRS and YFSETQ. The CDR3 DNA follows: TGCGCCAGCAGCTCCGGACTAGCGGGAGGGCTGACCTACGAGCAGTACTTC. Protein product: CASSSGLAGGLTYEQYF.

This chain connects TRBV14 to TRBJ1-1; no definite D call. Trimming removed 4 bases at V and 1 base at J, with 7 bases between. The germline V gene has CDR1 SGHDN and CDR2 FVKESK. The CDR3 has 13 residues. CDR3 sequence: CASSPQPNTEAFF. The CDR3 DNA follows: TGTGCCAGCAGCCCACAGCCGAACACTGAAGCTTTCTTT.

Comment on this clone: The same CDR3 is also encoded by other DNA sequences in this sample. The genes are TRBV20-1 and TRBJ1-2; 11 positions match TRBD1. J was trimmed by 4 bases and V by 3 bases; bases with no gene match: 4. This CDR3 is 14 amino acids long. Germline lookup yields CDR1 DFQATT and CDR2 SNEGSKA (reference sequence). CDR3 residues: CSASAGTGGYGYTF. The CDR3 coding sequence is TGCAGTGCTAGTGCCGGGACAGGGGGCTATGGCTACACCTTC.

Regarding this clone: Other nucleotide sequences from this sample produce the same CDR3. The chain has TRBV19 and TRBJ1-2, with D maybe TRBD1 (5 bases). Germline V gene sequence: CDR1 LNHDA, CDR2 SQIVND (reference sequence). The CDR3 has 12 residues. The germline V and J ends were trimmed by 2 bases and 4 bases, with 5 bases remaining between them. This CDR3 reads CASSIQGYGYTF. The CDR3 DNA reads as TGTGCCAGTAGTATACAGGGCTATGGCTACACCTTC.

The chain joins TRBV24-1 to TRBJ2-1; TRBD1 is a possible D gene (5 bases). The CDR3 totals 14 residues. Trimming removed 4 bases at V and 8 bases at J, with 14 bases between. Looked up from germline, CDR1 is KGHDR and CDR2 is SFDVKD. CDR3 DNA: TGTGCCACCAGTGAAAAAGGGCGCAGGGATGAGCAGTTCTTC. Translation: CATSEKGRRDEQFF.

The chain joins TRBV11-1 to TRBJ2-1; D gene uncertain. The V end was cut by 3 bases, the J end by 6 bases, with 12 bases between. Germline V gives CDR1 SGHAT, CDR2 FQDESV (reference sequence). This CDR3 is 14 amino acids long. DNA of the CDR3: TGTGCCAGCAGCTTCGGTGCCCCTCTCAATGAGCAGTTCTTC. Its translation is CASSFGAPLNEQFF.